The entry below describes one T cell receptor (beta chain). The source of the sample is a study of OX40 agonist ivuxolimab in advanced cancers. Some clones are missing from TCRdb's copy, which holds only in-frame ones; the method was immunoSEQ multiplex PCR. Of over 150,000 clones listed, around 94% are singletons. Germline V gives CDR1 DFQATT, CDR2 SNEGSKA (reference sequence). The CDR3 totals 11 residues. Trimming pared 0 bases from V and 9 bases from J, leaving 9 bases between. J is TRBJ2-7 and V is TRBV20-1; D is ambiguous. The source material was CD4+ or CD8+ T cells sorted from blood, sampled in a trial of the OX40 agonist ivuxolimab. This clonotype was obtained from an adult with an advanced solid tumor such as melanoma, head and neck, liver or kidney cancer. CDR3 in amino acids: CSARELTGQYF. The DNA of the CDR3 is TGCAGTGCTAGAGAGTTGACCGGGCAGTACTTC.